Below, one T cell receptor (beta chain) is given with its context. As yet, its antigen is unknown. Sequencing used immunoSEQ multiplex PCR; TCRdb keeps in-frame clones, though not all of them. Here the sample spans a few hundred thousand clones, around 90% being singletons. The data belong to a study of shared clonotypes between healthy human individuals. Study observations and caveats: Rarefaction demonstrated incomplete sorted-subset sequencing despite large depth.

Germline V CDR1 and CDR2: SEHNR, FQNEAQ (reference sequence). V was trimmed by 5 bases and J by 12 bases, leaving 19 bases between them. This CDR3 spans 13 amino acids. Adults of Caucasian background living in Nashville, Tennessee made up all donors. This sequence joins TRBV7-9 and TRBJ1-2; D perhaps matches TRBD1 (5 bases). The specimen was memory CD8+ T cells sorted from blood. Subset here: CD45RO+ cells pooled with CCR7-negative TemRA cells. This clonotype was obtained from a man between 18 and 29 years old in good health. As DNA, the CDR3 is TGTGCCAGCAGCCCGAACCTGGGGGGGTCCCACACCTTC. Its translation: CASSPNLGGSHTF.